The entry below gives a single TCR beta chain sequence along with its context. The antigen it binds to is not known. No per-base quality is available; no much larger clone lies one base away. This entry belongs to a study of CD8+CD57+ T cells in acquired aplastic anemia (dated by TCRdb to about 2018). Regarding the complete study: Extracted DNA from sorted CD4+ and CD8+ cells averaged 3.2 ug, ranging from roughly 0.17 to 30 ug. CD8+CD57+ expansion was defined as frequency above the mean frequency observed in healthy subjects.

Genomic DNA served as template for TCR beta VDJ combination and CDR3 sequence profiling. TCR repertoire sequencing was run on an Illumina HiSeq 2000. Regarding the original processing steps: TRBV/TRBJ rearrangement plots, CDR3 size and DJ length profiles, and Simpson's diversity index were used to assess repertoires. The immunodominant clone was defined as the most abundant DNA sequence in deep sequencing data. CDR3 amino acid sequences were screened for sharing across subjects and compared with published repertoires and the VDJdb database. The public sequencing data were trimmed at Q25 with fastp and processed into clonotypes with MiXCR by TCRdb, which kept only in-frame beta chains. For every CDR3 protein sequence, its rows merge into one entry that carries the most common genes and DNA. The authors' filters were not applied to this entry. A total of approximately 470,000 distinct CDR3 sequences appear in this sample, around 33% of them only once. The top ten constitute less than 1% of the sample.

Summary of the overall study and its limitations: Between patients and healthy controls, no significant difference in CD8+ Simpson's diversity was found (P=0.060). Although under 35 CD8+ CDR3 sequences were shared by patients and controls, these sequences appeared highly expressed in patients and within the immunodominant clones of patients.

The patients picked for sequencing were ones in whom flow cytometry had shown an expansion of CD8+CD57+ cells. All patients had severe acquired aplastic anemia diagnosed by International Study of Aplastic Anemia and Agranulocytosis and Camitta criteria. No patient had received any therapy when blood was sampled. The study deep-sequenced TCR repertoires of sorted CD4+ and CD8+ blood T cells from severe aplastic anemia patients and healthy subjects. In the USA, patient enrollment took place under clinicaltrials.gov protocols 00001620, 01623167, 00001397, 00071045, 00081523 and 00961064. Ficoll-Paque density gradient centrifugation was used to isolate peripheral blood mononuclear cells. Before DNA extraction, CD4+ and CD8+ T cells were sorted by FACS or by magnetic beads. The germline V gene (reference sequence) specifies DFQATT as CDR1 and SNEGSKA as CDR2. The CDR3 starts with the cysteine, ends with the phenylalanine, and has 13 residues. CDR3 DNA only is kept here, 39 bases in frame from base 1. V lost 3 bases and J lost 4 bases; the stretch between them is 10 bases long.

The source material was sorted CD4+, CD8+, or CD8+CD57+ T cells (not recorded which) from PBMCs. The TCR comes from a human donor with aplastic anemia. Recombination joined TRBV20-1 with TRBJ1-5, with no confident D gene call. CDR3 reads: CSARPPGNQPQHF. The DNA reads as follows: TGCAGTGCTAGGCCCCCGGGAAATCAGCCCCAGCATTTT.